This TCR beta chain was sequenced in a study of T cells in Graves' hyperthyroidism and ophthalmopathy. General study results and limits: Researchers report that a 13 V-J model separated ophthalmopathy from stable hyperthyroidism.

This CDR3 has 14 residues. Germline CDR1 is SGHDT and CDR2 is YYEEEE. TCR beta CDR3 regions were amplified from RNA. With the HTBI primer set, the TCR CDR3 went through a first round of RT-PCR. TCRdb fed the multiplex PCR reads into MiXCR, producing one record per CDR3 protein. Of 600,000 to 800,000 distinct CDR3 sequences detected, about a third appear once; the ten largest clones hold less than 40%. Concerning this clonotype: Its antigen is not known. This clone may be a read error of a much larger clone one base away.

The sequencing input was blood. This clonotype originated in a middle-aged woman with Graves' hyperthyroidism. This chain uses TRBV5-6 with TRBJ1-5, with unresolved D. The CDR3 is CASSLAAGNRPQHF. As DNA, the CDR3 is TGTGCCAGCAGCTTGGCGGCCGGGAATCGGCCCCAGCATTTT.